The clone carrying this T cell receptor beta chain was detected once. This record comes from a study of blood T cell repertoires in COVID-19. Study-level background: Sample material is recorded as cDNA or gDNA derived from T cells, B-cell-depleted T cells, or PBMCs.

The data were produced by immunoSEQ multiplex PCR, yet TCRdb's version contains in-frame clones alone and is incomplete. The sample includes 200,000 or so clones, approximately 90% of them seen just once. Participant age was roughly 18 to 100 years, and participants resided in fewer than 25 US areas. Membership in each cohort depended on participant-reported clinical history. V lost 8 bases to trimming and J lost 5 bases, with 15 bases between them. The germline gives CDR1 MNHEY, CDR2 SVGAGI. The CDR3 extends over 14 amino acids. The J gene is TRBJ1-4, the V gene TRBV6-5, with D uncertain. Sequenced material: PBMCs or T cells enriched from blood (not recorded which). The TCR was taken from a woman aged 18-29 years in a cohort exposed to, infected with or recovered from COVID-19 (not recorded which). The CDR3 nucleotides are TGTGCCAGCCAACTGGCGAGGAGGAATGAAAAACTGTTTTTT. As protein: CASQLARRNEKLFF.